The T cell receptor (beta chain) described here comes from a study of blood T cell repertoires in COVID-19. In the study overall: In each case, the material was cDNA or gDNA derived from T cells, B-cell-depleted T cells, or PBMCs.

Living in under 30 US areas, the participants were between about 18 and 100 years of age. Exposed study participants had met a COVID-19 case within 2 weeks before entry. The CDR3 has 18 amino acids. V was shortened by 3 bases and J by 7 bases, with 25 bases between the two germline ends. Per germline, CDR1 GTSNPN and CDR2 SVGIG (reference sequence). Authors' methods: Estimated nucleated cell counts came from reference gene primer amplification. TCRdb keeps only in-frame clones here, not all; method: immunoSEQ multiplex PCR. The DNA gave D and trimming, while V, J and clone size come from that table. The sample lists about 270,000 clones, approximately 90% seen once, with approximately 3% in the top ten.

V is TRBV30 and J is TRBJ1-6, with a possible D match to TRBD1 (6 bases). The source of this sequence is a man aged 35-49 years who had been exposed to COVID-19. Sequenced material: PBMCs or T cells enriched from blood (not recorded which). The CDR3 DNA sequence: TGTGCCTGGAGCGGGGGGCGGGTGACTCTGTCTTCCAATTCACCCCTCCACTTT. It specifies CAWSGGRVTLSSNSPLHF.